A single sample is the source of the 10 T cell receptor beta chains below, sequenced in a study of cytomegalovirus exposure and HLA in healthy donors. The method was immunoSEQ multiplex PCR; TCRdb's version includes in-frame clones alone and lacks a portion of them. The data contain about 120,000 clones, over 75% of them singletons. The sequenced sample was PBMCs. The source is a woman aged 25 to 39 in good health and CMV-seronegative.

The chain is built from TRBV7-6 and TRBJ2-3, with a possible D match to TRBD2 (6 bases). This CDR3 spans 15 amino acids. Germline V CDR1 and CDR2: SGHVS, FNYEAQ. V was cut by 2 bases and J by 0 bases, with 9 bases left in between. The CDR3 reads CASSLIAASTDTQYF. The CDR3 DNA is TGTGCCAGCAGCTTAATAGCGGCTAGCACAGATACGCAGTATTTT.

The chain links TRBV30 to TRBJ1-5; tentative D call: TRBD1 (5 bases). V lost 4 bases and J lost 5, with 12 bases in between. The germline gives CDR1 GTSNPN, CDR2 SVGIG (reference sequence). The CDR3 sequence is 13 residues long. CDR3 sequence reads: CAWTLGGDQPQHF. The CDR3, as DNA: TGTGCCTGGACTCTGGGGGGGGATCAGCCCCAGCATTTT.

The gene calls are TRBV5-8 and TRBJ1-5; 11 bases map to TRBD1. This CDR3 is 15 amino acids long. CDR1 SGHTS and CDR2 YDEGEE come from the germline V gene. J gave up 6 bases and V 0 bases, and 2 bases lay outside the gene matches. This CDR3 is CASSLEGQGVQPQHF. As DNA, the CDR3 is TGTGCCAGCAGCTTGGAGGGACAGGGGGTTCAGCCCCAGCATTTT.

The chain couples TRBV6-6 to TRBJ1-1, with 7 bases lining up with TRBD1. The CDR3 runs to 16 residues. Germline loops: CDR1 MNHNY, CDR2 SVGAGI (reference sequence). The J segment lost 1 base and the V segment lost 2 bases, leaving 7 bases of the junction unmatched. CDR3 nucleotide sequence: TGTGCCAGCAGTTACGCGGGACAGCTAAGGAACACTGAAGCTTTCTTT. It is translated as CASSYAGQLRNTEAFF.

V gene TRBV27 combines with J gene TRBJ2-1; 7 bases are a match to TRBD1. The CDR3 loop spans 14 amino acids. Per the germline V gene, CDR1 is MNHEY and CDR2 is SMNVEV (reference sequence). The V and J ends lost 7 bases and 1 base, in that order; junction bases with no gene match: 4. For the CDR3, the DNA is TGTGCCAGCAACCGACAGGGATCCTACAATGAGCAGTTCTTC. It codes for CASNRQGSYNEQFF.

The rearrangement uses TRBV19 and TRBJ2-7; tentatively, D is TRBD1 (6 bases). CDR3 length: 12 amino acids. Trimming removed 6 bases from V and 5 bases from J, with 11 bases in between. Germline CDR1 reads LNHDA; CDR2 reads SQIVND (reference sequence). CDR3 DNA: TGTGCCAGTAGCATCTCAGGGGACGAGCAGTACTTC. Encoded protein: CASSISGDEQYF. Looking up the rest from reference TRBV19 and TRBJ2-7 gives the full variable domain: DGGITQSPKYLFRKEGQNVTLSCEQNLNHDAMYWYRQDPGQGLRLIYYSQIVNDFQKGDIAEGYSVSREKKESFPLTVTSAQKNPTAFYLCASSISGDEQYFGPGTRLTVT.

The rearrangement joins TRBV9 to TRBJ2-3, with a weak D call TRBD2 (7 bases). Germline V lookup: CDR1 SGDLS, CDR2 YYNGEE. This CDR3 is built from 18 residues. Trimming cost V 4 bases and J 7 bases, with 28 bases left between them. The CDR3 sequence is CASSPRPGGGNSQNTQYF. The CDR3 coding sequence is TGTGCCAGCAGCCCCCGTCCGGGCGGGGGCAATTCACAAAATACGCAGTATTTT.

The chain is built from TRBV7-2 and TRBJ2-2, with 8 nucleotides matching TRBD1. The CDR3 sequence is 16 residues long. The V segment lost 6 bases and the J segment 5 bases; nucleotides outside the gene matches: 11. Germline V gene sequence: CDR1 SGHTA, CDR2 FQGNSA. CDR3 amino acids: CASRSPSRGRTGELFF. In DNA, the CDR3 is TGTGCCAGCAGATCTCCATCCAGGGGGCGTACCGGGGAGCTGTTTTTT. Full variable domain (outside the CDR3, taken from reference TRBV7-2 and TRBJ2-2): GAGVSQSPSNKVTEKGKDVELRCDPISGHTALYWYRQSLGQGLEFLIYFQGNSAPDKSGLPSDRFSAERTGGSVSTLTIQRTQQEDSAVYLCASRSPSRGRTGELFFGEGSRLTVL.

This chain connects TRBV9 to TRBJ2-1; TRBD1 is a possible D gene (7 bases). Looked up from germline, CDR1 is SGDLS and CDR2 is YYNGEE. Trimming took 4 bases from V and 2 from J, leaving 16 bases between them. The CDR3 has 16 amino acids. CDR3 region: CASSPRQGGTYNEQFF. The CDR3 region has the DNA TGTGCCAGCAGCCCTCGACAGGGAGGAACCTACAATGAGCAGTTCTTC.

This chain uses TRBV29-1 with TRBJ1-1; weak D call: TRBD1 (6 bases). The CDR3 runs to 11 residues. V lost 5 bases, J lost 10 bases, and 14 bases lay in between. CDR1 and CDR2 from the germline V gene are SQVTM and ANQGSEA. In nucleotides, the CDR3 is TGCAGCGTTTCGGGGGGGGCGTTAGCTTTCTTT. Translated, it gives CSVSGGALAFF.